This T cell receptor beta chain was profiled in a study of Graves' ophthalmopathy and Graves' hyperthyroidism. This clonotype was counted many times. Trimming took 4 bases from V and 5 from J; bases not matched to a gene: 4. This CDR3 is 13 amino acids long. Per the germline V gene, CDR1 is SGHNT and CDR2 is YENEEA. For repertoire sequencing, the TCR beta CDR3 regions were amplified from RNA transcripts. After a first-round RT-PCR with HTBI primers, a second-round multiplex PCR was run. Each CDR3 protein is one row after TCRdb ran MiXCR on the multiplex PCR reads. The sample shows 300,000 to 500,000 distinct CDR3 sequences, 15% to 17% of them seen only once.

This receptor was taken from a woman between 18 and 29 years old with stable Graves' hyperthyroidism. The V call is TRBV11-3, the J call TRBJ2-7, with 8 bases fitting TRBD1. Source material: peripheral blood. The CDR3 reads CASSSGGGNEQYF. The CDR3 DNA reads TGTGCCAGCAGCTCAGGGGGCGGGAACGAGCAGTACTTC.